The present entry profiles one T cell receptor beta chain with its context. The data were obtained in a study of blood T cell repertoires in COVID-19. Sequenced by immunoSEQ multiplex PCR; TCRdb stores in-frame clones only, minus some. The sample has 120,000 to 150,000 clones, roughly 90% seen once. The CDR3 consists of 13 residues. The germline CDR1 and CDR2 sequences are SNHLY and FYNNEI. V was cut by 3 bases and J by 5 bases, with 7 bases left in between. The sample taken for sequencing was PBMCs or T cells enriched from blood (not recorded which). This chain joins TRBV2 and TRBJ2-2; unclear D gene. The TCR comes from a woman aged 25 to 39 with acute COVID-19. For the CDR3, the DNA is TGTGCCAGCAGTGACCTCGCGACCGGGGAGCTGTTTTTT. It specifies CASSDLATGELFF.